The T cell receptor beta chain under discussion was sequenced for a study of CD8 T cells in Susac syndrome. cDNA came from 0.5 to 1 ug RNA primed by random hexamers. TCRdb reprocessed the immunoSEQ multiplex PCR reads via MiXCR and lists one record per CDR3 protein. The top ten hold around 0.62% of the sample, which has about 24,000 distinct CDR3 sequences, around 93% seen once. CDR1 SQVTM and CDR2 ANQGSEA come from the germline V gene. CDR3 length equals 14 residues. V lost 1 base to trimming and J lost 3 bases, with 10 bases between them. The gene calls are TRBV29-1 and TRBJ2-1; D is unclear. This receptor was identified in a human donor with Susac syndrome. Input material: CD8+ T cells from PBMCs. The chain's CDR3 is CSVEAGWDYNEQFF. As DNA, the CDR3 is TGCAGCGTTGAAGCTGGCTGGGACTACAATGAGCAGTTCTTC.